Listed here are 4 T cell receptor beta chains from one sample, sequenced in a study of T cell changes during pregnancy in multiple sclerosis. Data came from immunoSEQ multiplex PCR; TCRdb stores just in-frame clones and leaves some out. Among fewer than 55,000 clones, roughly 89% were seen once, and the ten largest hold about 5.1%. This specimen was peripheral blood, taken after pregnancy. Receptors were obtained from a female donor in good health, enrolled as a control in a pregnancy study.

The V call is TRBV4-1, the J call TRBJ2-7, with TRBD1 identical over 8 bases. CDR3 length: 14 amino acids. Germline CDR1 and CDR2: MGHRA and YSYEKL. V lost 4 bases and J lost 3; bases outside the gene matches: 5. The CDR3 coding sequence is TGCGCCAGCAGCCCCAGACAGGGGTTCTACGAGCAGTACTTC. Translating it yields CASSPRQGFYEQYF.

CDR3 residues: CASSHAKNRSLYSNQPQHF. The CDR3 DNA is TGCGCCAGCAGCCACGCCAAAAATCGATCCCTATATAGCAATCAGCCCCAGCATTTT. V gene TRBV5-1 combines with J gene TRBJ1-5; D call uncertain. Trimming took off 4 bases at V and 0 bases at J, with 23 bases between the two ends. This CDR3 region has 19 residues. Germline CDR1 is SGHRS and CDR2 is YFSETQ. Full variable domain (remainder filled in from reference TRBV5-1 and TRBJ1-5): KAGVTQTPRYLIKTRGQQVTLSCSPISGHRSVSWYQQTPGQGLQFLFEYFSETQRNKGNFPGRFSGRQFSNSRSEMNVSTLELGDSALYLCASSHAKNRSLYSNQPQHFGDGTRLSIL.

The chain links TRBV19 to TRBJ1-2, with D tentatively TRBD1 (5 bases). The V end was cut by 4 bases, the J end by 3 bases, with 18 bases between. CDR3 size: 16 residues. CDR1 LNHDA and CDR2 SQIVND come from the germline V gene (reference sequence). The CDR3 nucleotides are TGTGCCAGTAGTACACTAAGCGGAGGGGCGGACTATGGCTACACCTTC. It specifies CASSTLSGGADYGYTF.

The V call is TRBV5-3, the J call TRBJ1-1; 9 bases are shared with TRBD1. TRBV5-3 carries the ORF label, with uncertain function. This CDR3 is 15 amino acids long. Trimming at V came to 0 bases and at J to 1 base, leaving 1 base not matched to a gene. CDR3 bases: TGTGCCAGAAGCTTGGGGACAGGGGCGAACACTGAAGCTTTCTTT. Translated: CARSLGTGANTEAFF.